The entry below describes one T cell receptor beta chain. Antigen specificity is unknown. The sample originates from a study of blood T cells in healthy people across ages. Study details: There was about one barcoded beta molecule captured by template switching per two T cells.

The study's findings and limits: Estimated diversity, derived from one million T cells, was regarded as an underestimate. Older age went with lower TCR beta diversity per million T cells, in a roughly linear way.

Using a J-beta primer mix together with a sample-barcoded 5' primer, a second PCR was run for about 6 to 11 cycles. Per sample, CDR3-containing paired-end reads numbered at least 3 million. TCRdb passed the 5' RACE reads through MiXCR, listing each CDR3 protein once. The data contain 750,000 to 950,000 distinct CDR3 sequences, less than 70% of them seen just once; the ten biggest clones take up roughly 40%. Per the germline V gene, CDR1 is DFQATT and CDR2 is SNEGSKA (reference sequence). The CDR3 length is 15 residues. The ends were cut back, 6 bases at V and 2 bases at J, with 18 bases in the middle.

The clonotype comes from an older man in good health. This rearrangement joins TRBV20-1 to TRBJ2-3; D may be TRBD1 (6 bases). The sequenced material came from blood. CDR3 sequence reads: CSATKGEQLTDTQYF. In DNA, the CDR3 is TGCAGTGCGACTAAGGGGGAGCAGCTCACAGATACGCAGTATTTT.